The present TCR beta chain was sequenced within a study of regulatory T cells in long-lasting Graves disease. Study-wide results and caveats: Sharing of public clonotypes was greater in persistent patients (2,741) than in new patients (more than 900). Persistent disease favored TRBV28, TRBJ1-2 and TRBJ2-5.

Library construction for TCR beta used iRepertoire HTBI primers and Arm-PCR of CDR3 regions. TCRdb reprocessed the multiplex PCR reads via MiXCR and lists one record per CDR3 protein. The sample has 200,000 to 250,000 distinct CDR3 sequences; approximately 20% are singletons. Germline V gene data show CDR1 as MNHEY and CDR2 as SVGEGT. This CDR3 comprises 14 residues. The ends were cut back, 5 bases at V and 1 base at J, with 10 bases in the middle. The time point is: newly diagnosed GD, antithyroid drugs for less than 3 months. The TCR library was made from RNA extracted from PBMCs. An endocrinology department in Xi'an, China, recruited the patients. This clonotype appeared many times. Its target is unknown.

This specimen consisted of peripheral blood mononuclear cells (PBMCs), obtained at new diagnosis, from a patient treated with antithyroid drugs. V and J are TRBV6-2 or TRBV6-3 and TRBJ2-3; D gene uncertain. This receptor was obtained from a female donor with Graves disease. The CDR3 spells CASSESYGTDTQYF. CDR3 nucleotide sequence: TGTGCCAGCAGTGAAAGCTATGGCACAGATACGCAGTATTTT.